This T cell receptor beta chain was recorded in a study of T cell repertoires in cytomegalovirus infection. Study context: Shared public TCR beta signatures pointed to both CMV infection and a matching HLA type.

Study findings and constraints: Carriage of CMV together with the relevant HLA was identifiable through cumulative public TCR beta family frequency. Predominance within the ex vivo response was attributable to HLA-C-restricted CMV-specific TCR beta clonotypes.

A few counts support this clonotype. Its antigen is as yet unknown. MiXCR, run by TCRdb on the reads, gives a single entry per CDR3 protein. This table holds 150,000 to 200,000 distinct CDR3 sequences, about 30% found once. Trimming removed 3 bases from V and 0 bases from J, with 9 bases in between. The CDR3 sequence is 14 residues long. Per germline, CDR1 SQVTM and CDR2 ANQGSEA. This rearrangement joins TRBV29-1 to TRBJ2-1; D is undetermined. The sequencing sample was made of PBMCs. The clonotype comes from a human donor in good health (CMV status not recorded). Some clones in this sample may be carry-over from other donors' samples. In DNA form, the CDR3 reads TGCAGCGTTGAGTCGGAAAGCTCCTACAATGAGCAGTTCTTC. Translated, it gives CSVESESSYNEQFF.